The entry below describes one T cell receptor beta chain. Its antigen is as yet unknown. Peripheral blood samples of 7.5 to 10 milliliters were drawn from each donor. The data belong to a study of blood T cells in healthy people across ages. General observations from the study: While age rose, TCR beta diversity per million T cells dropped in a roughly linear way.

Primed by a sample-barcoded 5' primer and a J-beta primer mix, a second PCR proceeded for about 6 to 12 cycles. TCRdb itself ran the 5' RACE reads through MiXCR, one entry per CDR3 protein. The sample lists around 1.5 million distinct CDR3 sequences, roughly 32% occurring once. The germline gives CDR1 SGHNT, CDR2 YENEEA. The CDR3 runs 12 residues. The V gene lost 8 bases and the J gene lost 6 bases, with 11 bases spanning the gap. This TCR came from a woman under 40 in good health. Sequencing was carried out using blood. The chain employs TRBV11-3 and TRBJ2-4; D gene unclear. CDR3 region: CASSSDGNIQYF. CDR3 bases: TGTGCCAGCTCTTCGGACGGAAACATTCAGTACTTC.